The 27 T cell receptor beta chains listed next were all sequenced from one sample in a study of blood T cell repertoires in COVID-19. Libraries were prepared by immunoSEQ multiplex PCR; TCRdb keeps only in-frame clonotypes and omits some of them. The sample lists around 250,000 clones; around 90% were seen once. The specimen was peripheral blood. These receptors all come from a woman aged 60 to 75 with COVID-19, enrolled during active disease.

The V and J genes are TRBV7-9 and TRBJ1-1, with D uncertain. The CDR3 loop spans 15 amino acids. Germline loops: CDR1 SEHNR, CDR2 FQNEAQ (reference sequence). Deletions cut 2 bases from V and 3 bases from J, with 13 bases between. The CDR3 DNA reads as TGTGCCAGCAGCTTAACTCAACCGGGATACACTGAAGCTTTCTTT. This sequence encodes CASSLTQPGYTEAFF. Based on the CDR3 plus reference TRBV7-9 and TRBJ1-1, the full variable domain is DTGVSQNPRHKITKRGQNVTFRCDPISEHNRLYWYRQTLGQGPEFLTYFQNEAQLEKSRLLSDRFSAERPKGSFSTLEIQRTEQGDSAMYLCASSLTQPGYTEAFFGQGTRLTVV.

This clone is a singleton in its sample. This CDR3 reads CASTARDGGFGYTF. The CDR3, as DNA: TGTGCCAGTACGGCACGGGACGGGGGGTTCGGCTACACCTTC. The chain uses TRBV19 and TRBJ1-2; possible D gene TRBD1, 5 bases. V was pared by 7 bases and J by 8 bases, with 20 bases between. Looked up from germline, CDR1 is LNHDA and CDR2 is SQIVND (reference sequence). The CDR3 consists of 14 residues.

V and J are TRBV11-3 and TRBJ1-2; the match to TRBD1 covers 7 bases. Germline V gene lookup returns CDR1 SGHNT and CDR2 YENEEA. J gave up 4 bases and V 8 bases, and 4 bases lay outside the gene matches. The CDR3 contains 12 residues. The CDR3 DNA sequence: TGTGCCAGCTACAGGGGATTCTATGGCTACACCTTC. Encoded protein: CASYRGFYGYTF.

The CDR3 nucleotides are TGTGCCAGCGCCCGGGACAGGCATGAAAAACTGTTTTTT. It yields the protein CASARDRHEKLFF. The chain uses TRBV12-3 or TRBV12-4 and TRBJ1-4; 8 bases match TRBD1. The V segment lost 8 bases and the J segment 6 bases; nucleotides outside the gene matches: 5. This CDR3 contains 13 residues.

This clone was found once. The J gene is TRBJ1-4, the V gene TRBV6-2 or TRBV6-3; 9 positions match TRBD1. CDR1 MNHEY and CDR2 SVGEGT come from the germline V gene. This CDR3 has 21 amino acids. J lost 0 bases, V lost 5 bases, and 19 bases had no gene match. In nucleotides, the CDR3 is TGTGCCAGCAGTCCCCATCGGCCGGGACAGGGAATTCCTGCAACTAATGAAAAACTGTTTTTT. Protein sequence: CASSPHRPGQGIPATNEKLFF.

This chain joins TRBV5-1 and TRBJ2-7, with TRBD2 matching over 8 bases. Per germline, CDR1 SGHRS and CDR2 YFSETQ. The CDR3 loop spans 16 amino acids. V shed 4 bases, J shed 5 bases, and the junction held 14 bases outside the gene matches. CDR3 bases: TGCGCCAGCAGCCTCGAGGCTCGGCGGGGGGTAGACGAGCAGTACTTC. This gives the protein CASSLEARRGVDEQYF.

V usage is TRBV7-9 and J usage is TRBJ1-5, with a possible D match to TRBD1 (5 bases). The V gene lost 3 bases and the J gene lost 0 bases, with 21 bases spanning the gap. The CDR3 spans 19 residues. Germline CDR1 reads SEHNR; CDR2 reads FQNEAQ (reference sequence). CDR3 sequence reads: CASSFGGGTAGYSNQPQHF. Here the CDR3 DNA reads TGTGCCAGCAGCTTTGGGGGAGGGACGGCGGGCTATAGCAATCAGCCCCAGCATTTT.

This rearrangement joins TRBV18 to TRBJ1-4; 10 nucleotides line up with TRBD1. CDR3 length: 16 amino acids. V shed 1 base and J 6 bases; nucleotides not matched to a gene: 5. Germline-derived CDR1 and CDR2 are KGHSH and LQKENI. The CDR3 region is CASSPQSGTGDEKLFF. DNA for the CDR3: TGTGCCAGCTCACCACAGTCGGGGACAGGGGATGAAAAACTGTTTTTT.

This clone was detected only once. The J gene is TRBJ1-1, the V gene TRBV27; the D is unclear. The V end was cut by 0 bases, the J end by 5 bases, with 10 bases between. Germline CDR1 reads MNHEY; CDR2 reads SMNVEV (reference sequence). This CDR3 spans 14 amino acids. CDR3 loop: CASSLSGSGTEAFF. Written as DNA, the CDR3 is TGTGCCAGCAGTTTATCTGGCAGCGGGACTGAAGCTTTCTTT.

The CDR3 nucleotides are TGTGCCAGCAGCGCCCGACAGGAGACATTCACTGAAGCTTTCTTT. Translation gives CASSARQETFTEAFF. The chain joins TRBV9 to TRBJ1-1; tentative D call: TRBD1 (6 bases). Germline values: CDR1 SGDLS, CDR2 YYNGEE. The CDR3 consists of 15 residues. V lost 3 bases, J lost 4 bases, and 16 bases lay in between.

The J gene is TRBJ2-7, the V gene TRBV6-2 or TRBV6-3, with a possible D match to TRBD2 (7 bases). CDR3 length equals 13 residues. Trimming shortened V by 3 bases and J by 6 bases, and 12 bases separated the two germline ends. Germline CDR1 is MNHEY and CDR2 is SVGEGT. As DNA, the CDR3 is TGTGCCAGCAGTTATATCGGGGGGCTCGAGCAGTACTTC. It yields the protein CASSYIGGLEQYF.

This chain uses TRBV5-4 with TRBJ1-1; maybe TRBD1 (6 bases). Germline CDR1 is SGHNT and CDR2 is YYREEE (reference sequence). V was shortened by 4 bases and J by 0 bases, with 16 bases between the two germline ends. The CDR3 consists of 16 residues. The CDR3 nucleotides read TGTGCCAGCAGCAGACTACAGGGTTTGTTGAACACTGAAGCTTTCTTT. Translating it yields CASSRLQGLLNTEAFF.

V is TRBV12-3 or TRBV12-4 and J is TRBJ1-1; the D gene is possibly TRBD1 (6 bases). Trimming left V 7 bases short and J 9 bases short, with 12 bases between. There are 11 residues in the CDR3. The CDR3 bases are TGTGCCAGCACCTTGACAGGCAAAGCTTTCTTT. Translation: CASTLTGKAFF.

As regards this clone: Different DNA sequences within this sample yield the same CDR3. Written as DNA, the CDR3 is TGCGCCAGCAGCTTGGCGACAGGAAGGGGCACTGAAGCTTTCTTT. This gives the protein CASSLATGRGTEAFF. The rearrangement joins TRBV5-1 to TRBJ1-1, with TRBD1 as a possible D gene (6 bases). The V end was cut by 0 bases, the J end by 4 bases, with 13 bases between. This CDR3 region has 15 residues. Germline CDR1 SGHRS, CDR2 YFSETQ.

The chain joins TRBV5-4 to TRBJ1-2, with 7 nucleotides matching TRBD1. CDR1 and CDR2 from the germline V gene are SGHNT and YYREEE (reference sequence). The CDR3 totals 14 residues. V shed 4 bases and J 1 base; nucleotides not matched to a gene: 4. The DNA of the CDR3 is TGTGCCAGCAGCCGGGACAGCCATAACTATGGCTACACCTTC. It yields the protein CASSRDSHNYGYTF.

This sequence joins TRBV6-5 and TRBJ1-6; possibly TRBD1 for D (5 bases). Trimming removed 2 bases at V and 9 bases at J, with 8 bases between. The CDR3 runs to 13 residues. CDR1 and CDR2 from the germline V gene are MNHEY and SVGAGI. This chain's CDR3 is CASSYAGVSPLHF. The CDR3 DNA reads as TGTGCCAGCAGTTACGCGGGGGTTTCACCCCTCCACTTT.

V and J are TRBV2 and TRBJ1-1, with D possibly being TRBD1 (5 bases). Trimming removed 6 bases at V and 4 bases at J, with 12 bases between. Germline V CDR1 and CDR2: SNHLY, FYNNEI. The CDR3 is 13 amino acids. The CDR3 protein is CASSPPGGTEAFF. The CDR3 DNA sequence: TGTGCCAGCAGCCCCCCGGGGGGCACTGAAGCTTTCTTT. Looking up the rest from reference TRBV2 and TRBJ1-1 gives the full variable domain: EPEVTQTPSHQVTQMGQEVILRCVPISNHLYFYWYRQILGQKVEFLVSFYNNEISEKSEIFDDQFSVERPDGSNFTLKIRSTKLEDSAMYFCASSPPGGTEAFFGQGTRLTVV.

The chain has TRBV30 and TRBJ1-2; D perhaps matches TRBD1 (6 bases). From germline, CDR1 is GTSNPN and CDR2 SVGIG (reference sequence). The length of the CDR3 is 13 residues. V was cut by 2 bases and J by 3 bases, with 10 bases left in between. This CDR3 is CAWSWGPDYGYTF. The CDR3 region has the DNA TGTGCCTGGAGTTGGGGGCCCGACTATGGCTACACCTTC.

The rearrangement uses TRBV4-2 and TRBJ2-1, with D perhaps matching TRBD1 (6 bases). Germline CDR1 LGHNA, CDR2 YNFKEQ. Trimming removed 4 bases from V and 8 bases from J, with 24 bases in between. The CDR3 runs to 17 residues. Written as DNA, the CDR3 is TGTGCCAGCAGCCTGGAGGAGGCAGGGACATTTAGGGATGAGCAGTTCTTC. It codes for CASSLEEAGTFRDEQFF.

CDR3 nucleotides: TGTGCCAGCAGCCAAGGGGCAGCAAATCAGCCCCAGCATTTT. Its protein product is CASSQGAANQPQHF. V and J are TRBV3-1 (or the pseudogene TRBV3-2) and TRBJ1-5; D remains unclear. CDR3 length: 14 amino acids. CDR1 LGHDT and CDR2 YNNKEL come from the germline V gene (reference sequence). V gave up 1 base and J gave up 4 bases, with 8 bases separating them.

The V gene is TRBV5-6, the J gene TRBJ1-2, with TRBD1 as a possible D gene (5 bases). V lost 0 bases and J 2 bases, leaving 8 bases between the germline ends. The CDR3 is made up of 14 amino acids. Germline values: CDR1 SGHDT, CDR2 YYEEEE. The CDR3 bases are TGTGCCAGCAGCTTGGTGCAGGGCAACTATGGCTACACCTTC. Translated, it gives CASSLVQGNYGYTF.

This clone was seen more than once but under ten times. V usage is TRBV6-5 and J usage is TRBJ1-2; maybe TRBD1 (5 bases). CDR1 and CDR2 (germline): MNHEY, SVGAGI. V lost 6 bases and J lost 2, with 7 bases in between. This CDR3 region has 12 residues. The CDR3 sequence: CASRQENYGYTF. The CDR3 nucleotides are TGTGCCAGCAGACAGGAAAACTATGGCTACACCTTC.

CDR3 coding DNA: TGTGCCAGCAGTTGGGGCCAGGGCGAAGCTTTCTTT. It encodes CASSWGQGEAFF. The V call is TRBV12-3 or TRBV12-4, the J call TRBJ1-1; D is possibly TRBD1 (5 bases). The CDR3 sequence is 12 residues long. Between the trimmed V and J ends, which lost 4 bases and 8 bases, there was a span of 11 bases.

The J gene is TRBJ1-1, the V gene TRBV6-2 or TRBV6-3, with D maybe TRBD1 (5 bases). CDR3 size: 15 residues. Germline loops: CDR1 MNHEY, CDR2 SVGEGT. V shed 2 bases and J shed 5 bases, with 15 bases lying between them. The CDR3 is CASSYAGPGVTEAFF. CDR3 nucleotides: TGTGCCAGCAGTTACGCGGGGCCGGGAGTAACTGAAGCTTTCTTT.

The chain has TRBV2 and TRBJ1-2; 12 nucleotides align to TRBD1. V trimming: 7 bases; J trimming: 8 bases; junction bases outside the gene matches: 5. Germline CDR1 SNHLY, CDR2 FYNNEI. The CDR3 contains 13 residues. For the CDR3, the DNA is TGTGCCAGCACGGGGACAGGGGGCAGCGGCTACACCTTC. Its protein is CASTGTGGSGYTF.

The V gene is TRBV18, the J gene TRBJ1-2, with 11 nucleotides matching TRBD1. The CDR3 sequence is 14 residues long. Germline values: CDR1 KGHSH, CDR2 LQKENI. V lost 4 bases, J lost 3 bases, and 1 base stayed unmatched. The CDR3 protein is CASSRTGGDYGYTF. The CDR3 nucleotides read TGTGCCAGCTCACGGACAGGGGGCGACTATGGCTACACCTTC.

The J gene is TRBJ1-2, the V gene TRBV5-1; TRBD1 matches at 7 bases. CDR3 size: 13 residues. V shed 4 bases, J shed 2 bases, and the junction held 2 bases outside the gene matches. Germline CDR1 is SGHRS and CDR2 is YFSETQ. The CDR3 DNA reads as TGCGCCAGCAGCACGGACAGGAACTATGGCTACACCTTC. Residues: CASSTDRNYGYTF. The whole variable domain, remainder taken from reference TRBV5-1 and TRBJ1-2, is KAGVTQTPRYLIKTRGQQVTLSCSPISGHRSVSWYQQTPGQGLQFLFEYFSETQRNKGNFPGRFSGRQFSNSRSEMNVSTLELGDSALYLCASSTDRNYGYTFGSGTRLTVV.